What follows are 19 T cell receptor beta chains derived from one specimen sequenced in a study of response to subunit inactivated influenza vaccine. In TCRdb, the RT-PCR reads were re-called with MiXCR into one record per CDR3 protein. The sample has 500,000 to 600,000 distinct CDR3 sequences, 12% seen once. This specimen was PBMCs from blood, taken on the day of vaccination. The source of these receptors is a man aged 50 or older who received an inactivated influenza vaccine.

The chain links TRBV10-3 to TRBJ2-1; the D gene is possibly TRBD1 (5 bases). The CDR3 is 15 residues long. V gave up 3 bases and J gave up 8 bases, with 17 bases separating them. The germline gives CDR1 ENHRY, CDR2 SYGVKD. CDR3 sequence (DNA): TGTGCCATCAGTGAATCGGCGGTTAGGGGCCATGAGCAGTTCTTC. Residues: CAISESAVRGHEQFF.

A few counts support this clonotype. The chain couples TRBV20-1 to TRBJ2-2; 7 bases align to TRBD2. CDR1 is DFQATT and CDR2 is SNEGSKA in the germline V gene (reference sequence). The CDR3 covers 14 residues. Germline trimming cut 3 bases from V and 4 bases from J; bases unmatched to any gene: 5. In DNA form, the CDR3 reads TGCAGTGCTAGTCCGGGGGAGGGCACCGGGGAGCTGTTTTTT. It encodes CSASPGEGTGELFF.

The chain couples TRBV20-1 to TRBJ2-7; 10 bases line up with TRBD1. Germline V gene lookup returns CDR1 DFQATT and CDR2 SNEGSKA (reference sequence). The CDR3 covers 14 residues. V shed 3 bases, J shed 2 bases, and the junction held 4 bases outside the gene matches. The CDR3 DNA is TGCAGTGCTAGGCCCGGGACAGGGGCCTACGAGCAGTACTTC. It encodes CSARPGTGAYEQYF.

The J gene is TRBJ1-1, the V gene TRBV7-2; D is uncertain. Germline CDR1 SGHTA, CDR2 FQGNSA. V was pared by 4 bases and J by 11 bases, with 17 bases between. The CDR3 is 13 amino acids. The CDR3: CASSSDVSPRAFF. The CDR3 DNA reads as TGTGCCAGCAGCTCCGATGTGAGTCCCAGGGCTTTCTTT.

Only a few counts were recorded for this clonotype. The rearrangement links TRBV7-9 to TRBJ1-1; 7 bases are shared with TRBD1. The J segment lost 7 bases and the V segment lost 3 bases, leaving 11 bases of the junction unmatched. CDR1 and CDR2 (germline): SEHNR, FQNEAQ (reference sequence). The CDR3 consists of 15 residues. The CDR3 protein is CASSFPGTALLEAFF. The DNA for the CDR3 is TGTGCCAGCAGCTTCCCCGGGACAGCCTTACTTGAAGCTTTCTTT.

This chain joins TRBV2 and TRBJ1-2; D is ambiguous. This CDR3 region has 13 residues. Germline V lookup: CDR1 SNHLY, CDR2 FYNNEI. Deletions cut 5 bases from V and 2 bases from J, with 9 bases between. The CDR3 nucleotides are TGTGCCAGCAGTTTAGTACAGAACTATGGCTACACCTTC. Amino acid sequence: CASSLVQNYGYTF.

The chain joins TRBV2 to TRBJ2-7; D gene uncertain. Germline V gene sequence: CDR1 SNHLY, CDR2 FYNNEI. The CDR3 spans 14 residues. Between the trimmed V and J ends, which lost 2 bases and 0 bases, there was a span of 8 bases. The CDR3 nucleotides are TGTGCCAGCAGTGAATCCTTGAGCTCCTACGAGCAGTACTTC. Translated: CASSESLSSYEQYF. Full variable domain (rest looked up from reference TRBV2 and TRBJ2-7): EPEVTQTPSHQVTQMGQEVILRCVPISNHLYFYWYRQILGQKVEFLVSFYNNEISEKSEIFDDQFSVERPDGSNFTLKIRSTKLEDSAMYFCASSESLSSYEQYFGPGTRLTVT.

V and J are TRBV27 and TRBJ2-2; tentative D call: TRBD1 (5 bases). The CDR3 sequence is 16 residues long. Germline CDR1 reads MNHEY; CDR2 reads SMNVEV (reference sequence). The ends were cut back, 2 bases at V and 3 bases at J, with 13 bases in the middle. CDR3 sequence (DNA): TGTGCCAGCAGTTTAGGGGTACAAGGGGACACCGGGGAGCTGTTTTTT. Translated, it gives CASSLGVQGDTGELFF.

In this sample, this clonotype turned up many times. This chain connects TRBV29-1 to TRBJ2-1, with D possibly being TRBD2 (6 bases). This CDR3 is built from 13 residues. Trimming pared 5 bases from V and 4 bases from J, leaving 12 bases between. Germline loops: CDR1 SQVTM, CDR2 ANQGSEA. The CDR3 loop is CSVSSGPYNEQFF. The CDR3 coding sequence is TGCAGCGTTTCCAGCGGGCCTTACAATGAGCAGTTCTTC.

This chain links TRBV10-3 with TRBJ2-7, with 9 bases matching TRBD1. With V trimmed by 0 bases and J by 2 bases, 2 bases remained unmatched. Germline lookup yields CDR1 ENHRY and CDR2 SYGVKD. The CDR3 runs to 15 residues. The DNA of the CDR3 is TGTGCCATCAGTGAGTCTGGGGACAGGGCCTACGAGCAGTACTTC. As protein: CAISESGDRAYEQYF.

This clonotype was recorded a few times. The V gene is TRBV4-1, the J gene TRBJ2-5, with a tentative D call TRBD2 (6 bases). There are 14 residues in the CDR3. The ends were cut back, 1 base at V and 5 bases at J, with 11 bases in the middle. Germline V gene data show CDR1 as MGHRA and CDR2 as YSYEKL. In nucleotides, the CDR3 is TGCGCCAGCAGCCAAGGGCTAGCGTATGAGACCCAGTACTTC. Residues: CASSQGLAYETQYF.

In its sample, this clonotype was seen a few times. V gene TRBV10-3 combines with J gene TRBJ2-5, with 8 bases that match TRBD1. Germline V CDR1 and CDR2: ENHRY, SYGVKD. There are 13 residues in the CDR3. V lost 9 bases to trimming and J lost 1 base; unmatched junction nucleotides: 4. The CDR3 protein is CAIQGAGQETQYF. Here the CDR3 DNA reads TGTGCCATTCAGGGGGCCGGCCAAGAGACCCAGTACTTC.

This clonotype has ten or more counts. The rearrangement links TRBV6-1 to TRBJ1-1; 7 bases align to TRBD1. Per the germline V gene, CDR1 is MNHNS and CDR2 is SASEGT. The V gene end was trimmed by 5 bases and the J gene end by 3 bases; junction bases not matched to a gene: 12. The CDR3 has 16 amino acids. CDR3 in amino acids: CASSRPGTVRDTEAFF. The CDR3 DNA reads as TGTGCCAGCAGTCGTCCCGGGACAGTAAGGGACACTGAAGCTTTCTTT.

In its sample, this clonotype was seen many times. J is TRBJ2-7 and V is TRBV27; 7 bases fit TRBD2. Germline values: CDR1 MNHEY, CDR2 SMNVEV (reference sequence). The CDR3 is 16 amino acids. The ends lost 2 bases at V and 0 bases at J; junction bases unmatched: 7. CDR3 DNA sequence: TGTGCCAGCAGTTTAGTGTCCGGGGGGAGCTCCTACGAGCAGTACTTC. Its protein product is CASSLVSGGSSYEQYF.

This clonotype was recorded a few times. The gene calls are TRBV5-1 and TRBJ2-2, with 9 bases identical to TRBD1. V shed 4 bases and J 3 bases; nucleotides not matched to a gene: 4. This CDR3 has 15 amino acids. Germline V gene data show CDR1 as SGHRS and CDR2 as YFSETQ. As DNA, the CDR3 is TGCGCCAGCAGCGGAGGACAGGGGCACACCGGGGAGCTGTTTTTT. Translating gives CASSGGQGHTGELFF. The full variable domain, completed using reference TRBV5-1 and TRBJ2-2, is KAGVTQTPRYLIKTRGQQVTLSCSPISGHRSVSWYQQTPGQGLQFLFEYFSETQRNKGNFPGRFSGRQFSNSRSEMNVSTLELGDSALYLCASSGGQGHTGELFFGEGSRLTVL.

This clonotype was counted a few times. This chain connects TRBV15 to TRBJ2-1; no firm D call. Germline V CDR1 and CDR2: LNHNV, YYDKDF (reference sequence). With 4 bases removed from V and 4 bases from J, the gap between germline ends came to 2 bases. The CDR3 totals 11 residues. CDR3 bases: TGTGCCACCAGCAATTACAATGAGCAGTTCTTC. Its protein is CATSNYNEQFF.

The chain couples TRBV2 to TRBJ1-2; 12 bases match TRBD1. Germline CDR1 SNHLY, CDR2 FYNNEI. The length of the CDR3 is 15 residues. V was clipped by 6 bases and J by 2 bases; unmatched bases: 4. CDR3 residues: CASRGGQGANYGYTF. CDR3 coding DNA: TGTGCCAGCAGAGGGGGACAGGGGGCGAACTATGGCTACACCTTC.

This clonotype was seen a few times. The rearrangement links TRBV4-3 to TRBJ2-7; the match to TRBD1 covers 7 bases. CDR1 is LGHNA and CDR2 is YSLEER in the germline V gene. This CDR3 comprises 13 residues. V shed 10 bases, J shed 3 bases, and the junction held 9 bases outside the gene matches. This CDR3 reads CATTTDRDYEQYF. The CDR3 DNA reads as TGCGCCACCACCACCGACAGGGACTACGAGCAGTACTTC.

About this clonotype itself: One end of the junction does not line up with germline, which may come from a read error. This chain links TRBV2 with TRBJ2-7; D is tentatively TRBD1 or TRBD2 (5 bases each). Germline loops: CDR1 SNHLY, CDR2 FYNNEI. The CDR3 runs to 12 residues. CDR3 nucleotide sequence: TGTACCAGTTATGGGACCAGGTACGAGCAGTACTTC. Translating it yields CTSYGTRYEQYF.